The 3 T cell receptor beta chains given below trace back to one sample, sequenced in a study of cytomegalovirus exposure and HLA in healthy donors. Primers for the PCR totalled 60 Vbeta and 13 Jbeta. Clones were read by immunoSEQ multiplex PCR, and TCRdb kept only the in-frame ones, dropping some. This table has approximately 140,000 clones, 60% to 85% appearing once. The sequencing input was PBMCs. Receptors originate from a male donor in good health and CMV-seronegative.

The genes are TRBV4-2 and TRBJ2-1; 8 bases are a match to TRBD2. The germline V gene encodes CDR1 LGHNA and CDR2 YNFKEQ. The V and J ends lost 4 bases and 3 bases, in that order; junction bases with no gene match: 5. The CDR3 extends over 15 amino acids. The CDR3 DNA reads TGTGCCAGCAGCCTTAGCGGGACCGACTACAATGAGCAGTTCTTC. Encoded protein: CASSLSGTDYNEQFF.

This clone occurred a few times. The chain has TRBV7-2 and TRBJ2-3; TRBD2 agrees at 11 bases. The germline CDR1 and CDR2 sequences are SGHTA and FQGNSA. The CDR3 totals 17 residues. The V segment lost 1 base and the J segment 2 bases; nucleotides outside the gene matches: 5. The CDR3 reads CASSLGLAGTNTDTQYF. The CDR3 DNA sequence: TGTGCCAGCAGCTTAGGACTAGCGGGAACAAACACAGATACGCAGTATTTT.

This clone was seen a single time. The CDR3, as DNA: TGTGCCAGCAGTGTTCGAGGGGAGACCCAGTACTTC. Its translation is CASSVRGETQYF. This chain joins TRBV2 and TRBJ2-5, with D perhaps TRBD2 (5 bases). Germline loops: CDR1 SNHLY, CDR2 FYNNEI. V gave up 4 bases and J gave up 5 bases, with 8 bases separating them. This CDR3 spans 12 amino acids.